The present entry profiles one T cell receptor beta chain with its context. The antigen it binds to is not known. Per-base qualities were not stored, and no clone one base away is much larger. This specimen belongs to a study of blood T cell repertoires in COVID-19 (TCRdb year 2020). Study-wide context: Samples covering the acute and convalescent phases of COVID-19 were provided by collaborators in the United States, Italy and Spain. The material from the prospective study consisted of cDNA or gDNA derived from T cells, B-cell-depleted T cells, or PBMCs. The dataset comprised deeply sampled blood TCRbeta repertoires from subjects exposed to, actively infected with, or recovered from COVID-19. The repertoires were made available in a free public database intended to serve as a resource for research on the immune response to SARS-CoV-2. The samples were drawn from the first 160 participants of the ongoing ImmuneRACE study and from 1,254 subjects provided by 6 global collaborators. Sample metadata almost always included a de-identified subject ID, COVID-19 status, age in years and sex. Where HLA class I and class II types were available, the types were taken from metadata supplied by the sample provider, not from assay-based typing.

The immunoSEQ Assay, a bias-controlled multiplex PCR, was used to amplify TCRbeta CDR3 regions from genomic DNA. Under the source paper's analysis protocol: The number of nucleated cells in each sample was estimated from the amplification of reference gene primers within the assay. To quantify the absolute abundance of each unique TCRbeta CDR3 rearrangement, sequence reads were collapsed and filtered. For each sample, productive Simpson clonality was calculated as the square root of Simpson's diversity index over productive rearrangements. TCRdb holds this immuneACCESS table with in-frame rearrangements only. Some clones are missing; in checked studies, unresolved V genes explain under half, and the rest has no known cause. Clone size and V and J calls were adopted from that table, with D and trimming inferred from the DNA. This sample is represented by about 250,000 clones; roughly 80% of them were singletons. The ten largest clones capture approximately 9.1% of the sample.

What the authors observed across the whole study: How much clinical and demographic metadata was included differed by source and by participant, and the metadata was provided uncurated.

Each collaborating institution followed its own protocols to collect whole blood in K2EDTA tubes. For TCRbeta analysis, collaborator samples were shipped as frozen whole blood, as isolated PBMCs, or as DNA extracted from either sample type. The V and J ends are trimmed by 2 bases and 4 bases, leaving 10 bases between them. CDR1 SGHAT and CDR2 FQNNGV were looked up in the germline V gene. Including cysteine and phenylalanine, the CDR3 has 14 amino acids. Only the CDR3 portion is preserved as DNA: 42 bases, with reading frame beginning at the first base. Sequences were obtained from peripheral blood. The rearrangement joined TRBV11-2 to TRBJ2-3; too little of a D gene remains to name it. The sequence was obtained from an elderly man with acute or convalescent COVID-19. The CDR3 region reads CASSLFLAPDTQYF. Here is the DNA: TGTGCCAGCAGCTTATTCCTGGCACCAGATACGCAGTATTTT.